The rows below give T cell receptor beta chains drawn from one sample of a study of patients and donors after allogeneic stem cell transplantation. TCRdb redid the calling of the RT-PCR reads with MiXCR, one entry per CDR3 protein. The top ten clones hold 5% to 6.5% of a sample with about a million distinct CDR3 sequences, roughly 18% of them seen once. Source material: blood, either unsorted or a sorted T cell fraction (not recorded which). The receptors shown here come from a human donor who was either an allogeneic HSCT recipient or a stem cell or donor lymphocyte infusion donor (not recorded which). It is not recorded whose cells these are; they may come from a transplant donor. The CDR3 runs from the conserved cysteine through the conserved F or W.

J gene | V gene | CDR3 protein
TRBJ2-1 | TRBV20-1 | CSARDLRAELEQFF
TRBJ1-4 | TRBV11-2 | CASSTEEGLYEKLFF
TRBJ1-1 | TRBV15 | CATSREGGNTEAFF
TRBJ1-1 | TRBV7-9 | CASSFEQRPEAFF
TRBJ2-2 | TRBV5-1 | CASSPLRVNTGELFF
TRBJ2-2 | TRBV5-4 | CASSPPTTTGELFF
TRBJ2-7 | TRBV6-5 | CASSYWVGREQDEQYF
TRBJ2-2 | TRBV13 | CASSSQEGVNTGELFF
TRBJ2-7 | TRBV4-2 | CASSQVGTASYEQYF
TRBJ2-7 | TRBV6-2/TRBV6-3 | CASSYQWSSYEQYF
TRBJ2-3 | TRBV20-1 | CSARDQWLRTDTQYF
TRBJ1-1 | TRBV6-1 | CATKWRGPNTEAFF
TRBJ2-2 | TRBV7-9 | CASSFPAGTGDTGELFF
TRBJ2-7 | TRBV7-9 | CASGGSPSYEQYF
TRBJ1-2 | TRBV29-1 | CSVEDEQGRSGYTF
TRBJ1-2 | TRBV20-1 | CSASPGQIFDRYTF
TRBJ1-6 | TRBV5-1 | CASSESSYNSPLHF
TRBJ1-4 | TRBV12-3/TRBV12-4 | CASSPNRDSNEKLFF
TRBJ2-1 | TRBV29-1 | CSVTGTSGGESYNEQFF
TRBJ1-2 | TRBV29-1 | CSAGIGGRGSNYGYTF
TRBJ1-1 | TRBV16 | CASSQKFVRQNTEAFF
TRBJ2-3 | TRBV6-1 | CASQGTSGARGDTQYF
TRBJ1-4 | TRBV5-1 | CASRRGQGGTNEKLFF
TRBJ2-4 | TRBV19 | CASSEPTGNKNIQYF
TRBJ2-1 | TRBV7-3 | CASSTTPGLAGDRYNEQFF
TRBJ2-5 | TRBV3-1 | CASRRTPSTSSRTQYF